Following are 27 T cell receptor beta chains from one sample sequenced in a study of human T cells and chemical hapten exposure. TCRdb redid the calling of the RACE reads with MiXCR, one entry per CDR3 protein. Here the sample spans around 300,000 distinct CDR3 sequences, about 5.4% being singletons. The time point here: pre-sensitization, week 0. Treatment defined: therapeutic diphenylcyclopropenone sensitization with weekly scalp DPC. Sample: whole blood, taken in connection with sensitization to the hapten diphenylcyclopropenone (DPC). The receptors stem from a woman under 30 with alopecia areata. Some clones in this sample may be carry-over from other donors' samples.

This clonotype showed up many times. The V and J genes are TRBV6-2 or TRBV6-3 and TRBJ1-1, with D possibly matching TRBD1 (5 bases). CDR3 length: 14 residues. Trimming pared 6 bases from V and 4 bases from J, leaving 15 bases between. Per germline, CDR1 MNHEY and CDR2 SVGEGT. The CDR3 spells CASRFPRETTEAFF. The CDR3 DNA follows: TGTGCCAGCAGATTTCCCAGGGAGACCACTGAAGCTTTCTTT.

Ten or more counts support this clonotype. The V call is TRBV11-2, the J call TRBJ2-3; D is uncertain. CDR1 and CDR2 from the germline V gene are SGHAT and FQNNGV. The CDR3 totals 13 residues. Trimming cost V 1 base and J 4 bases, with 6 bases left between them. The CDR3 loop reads CASSLGRADTQYF. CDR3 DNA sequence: TGTGCCAGCAGCTTAGGTCGGGCAGATACGCAGTATTTT.

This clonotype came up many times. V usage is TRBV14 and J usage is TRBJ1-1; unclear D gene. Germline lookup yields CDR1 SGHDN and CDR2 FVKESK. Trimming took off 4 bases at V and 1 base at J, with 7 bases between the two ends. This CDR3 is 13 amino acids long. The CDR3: CASSRSGNTEAFF. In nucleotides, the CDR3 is TGTGCCAGCAGCCGGAGCGGGAACACTGAAGCTTTCTTT.

This CDR3 is CASSPNPSGGRYKQYF. The CDR3 bases are TGTGCCAGCAGCCCGAATCCTAGCGGGGGTCGTTATAAGCAGTATTTT. V usage is TRBV9 and J usage is TRBJ2-3; 10 nucleotides align to TRBD2. Unmatched junction bases numbered 16, after V lost 4 bases and J lost 11 bases. Germline assignment: CDR1 SGDLS and CDR2 YYNGEE. The length of the CDR3 is 16 residues.

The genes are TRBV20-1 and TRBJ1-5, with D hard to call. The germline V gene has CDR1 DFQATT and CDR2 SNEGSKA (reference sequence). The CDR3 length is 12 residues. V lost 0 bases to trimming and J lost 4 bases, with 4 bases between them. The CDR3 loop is CSARDVNQPQHF. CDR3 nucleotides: TGCAGTGCTAGAGATGTAAATCAGCCCCAGCATTTT.

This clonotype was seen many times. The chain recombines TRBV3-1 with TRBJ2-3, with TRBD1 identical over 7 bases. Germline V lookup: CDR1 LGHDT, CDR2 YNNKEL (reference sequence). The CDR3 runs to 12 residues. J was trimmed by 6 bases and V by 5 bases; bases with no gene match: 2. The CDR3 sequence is CASSLQGDTQYF. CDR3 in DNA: TGTGCCAGCAGCTTACAGGGGGATACGCAGTATTTT.

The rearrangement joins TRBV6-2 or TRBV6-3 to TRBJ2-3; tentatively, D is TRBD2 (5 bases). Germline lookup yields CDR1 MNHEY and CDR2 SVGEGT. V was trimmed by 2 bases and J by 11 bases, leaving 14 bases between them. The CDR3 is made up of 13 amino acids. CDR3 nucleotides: TGTGCCAGCAGTTACGGCTACCTGAGGGTGCAGTATTTT. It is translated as CASSYGYLRVQYF.

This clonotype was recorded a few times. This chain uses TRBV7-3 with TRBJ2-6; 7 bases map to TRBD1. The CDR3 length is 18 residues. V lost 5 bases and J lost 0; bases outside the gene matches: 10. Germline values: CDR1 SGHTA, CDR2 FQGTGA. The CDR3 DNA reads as TGTGCCAGCAGCCTCCCGGGACAGTCTGACTCTGGGGCCAACGTCCTGACTTTC. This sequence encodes CASSLPGQSDSGANVLTF.

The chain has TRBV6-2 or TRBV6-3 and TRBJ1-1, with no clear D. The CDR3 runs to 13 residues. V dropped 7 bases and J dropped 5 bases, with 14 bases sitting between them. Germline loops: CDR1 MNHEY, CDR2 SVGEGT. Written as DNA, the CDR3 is TGTGCCAGCACTCGACCAGAACAGACTGAAGCTTTCTTT. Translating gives CASTRPEQTEAFF.

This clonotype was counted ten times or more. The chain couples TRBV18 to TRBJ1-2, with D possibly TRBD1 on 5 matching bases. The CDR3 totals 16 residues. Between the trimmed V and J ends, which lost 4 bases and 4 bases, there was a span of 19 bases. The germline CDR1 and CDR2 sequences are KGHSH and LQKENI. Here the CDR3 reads CASSQQEGSRGYGYTF. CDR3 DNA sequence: TGTGCCAGCTCACAACAGGAGGGATCCAGAGGCTATGGCTACACCTTC.

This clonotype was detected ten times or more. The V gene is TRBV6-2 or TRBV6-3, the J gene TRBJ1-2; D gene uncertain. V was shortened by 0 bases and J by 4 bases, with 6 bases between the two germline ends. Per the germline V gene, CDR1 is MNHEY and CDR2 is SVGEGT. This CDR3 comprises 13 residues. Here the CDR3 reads CASSYSHGYGYTF. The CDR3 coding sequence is TGTGCCAGCAGTTACTCGCACGGCTATGGCTACACCTTC.

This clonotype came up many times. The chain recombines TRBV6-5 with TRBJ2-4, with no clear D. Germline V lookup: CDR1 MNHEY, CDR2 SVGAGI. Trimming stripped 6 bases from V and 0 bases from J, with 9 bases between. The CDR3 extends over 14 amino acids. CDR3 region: CASRPQLAKNIQYF. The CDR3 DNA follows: TGTGCCAGCAGACCACAGCTAGCCAAAAACATTCAGTACTTC.

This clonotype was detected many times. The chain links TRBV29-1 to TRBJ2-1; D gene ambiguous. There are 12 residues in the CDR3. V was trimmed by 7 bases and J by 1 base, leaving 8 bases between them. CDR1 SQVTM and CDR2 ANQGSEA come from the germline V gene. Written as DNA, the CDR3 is TGCAGCGGTCTCACTTCCTACAATGAGCAGTTCTTC. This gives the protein CSGLTSYNEQFF.

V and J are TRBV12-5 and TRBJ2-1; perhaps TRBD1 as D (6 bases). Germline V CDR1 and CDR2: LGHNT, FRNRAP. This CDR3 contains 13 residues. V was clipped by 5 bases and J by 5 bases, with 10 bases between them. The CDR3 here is CASGTGTHNEQFF. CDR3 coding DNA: TGTGCTAGTGGTACCGGGACACACAATGAGCAGTTCTTC.

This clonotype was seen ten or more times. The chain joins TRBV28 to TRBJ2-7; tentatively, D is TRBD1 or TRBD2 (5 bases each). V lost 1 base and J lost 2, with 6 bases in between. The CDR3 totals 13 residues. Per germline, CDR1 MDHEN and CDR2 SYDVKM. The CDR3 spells CASSLLGAYEQYF. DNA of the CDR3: TGTGCCAGCAGTTTATTGGGGGCCTACGAGCAGTACTTC.

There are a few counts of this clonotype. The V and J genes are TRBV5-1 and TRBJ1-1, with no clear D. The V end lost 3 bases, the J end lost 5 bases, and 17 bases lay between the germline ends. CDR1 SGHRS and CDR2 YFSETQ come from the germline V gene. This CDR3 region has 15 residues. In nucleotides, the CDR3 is TGCGCCAGCAGCTCTGGAACTCTATGGGGAACTGAAGCTTTCTTT. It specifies CASSSGTLWGTEAFF.

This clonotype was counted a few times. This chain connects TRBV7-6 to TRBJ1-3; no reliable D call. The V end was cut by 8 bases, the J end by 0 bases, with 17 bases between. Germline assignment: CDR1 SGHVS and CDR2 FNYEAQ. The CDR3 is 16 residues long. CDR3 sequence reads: CASSRSGSTSGNTIYF. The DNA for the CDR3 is TGTGCCAGCTCGCGCTCTGGGTCGACCTCTGGAAACACCATATATTTT.

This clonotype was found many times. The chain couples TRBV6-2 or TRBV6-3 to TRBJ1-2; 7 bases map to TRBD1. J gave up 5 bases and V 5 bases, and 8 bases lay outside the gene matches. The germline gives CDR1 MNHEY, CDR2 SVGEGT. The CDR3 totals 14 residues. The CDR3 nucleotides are TGTGCCAGCAGTCTCCTGGCAGGGGGATATGGCTACACCTTC. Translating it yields CASSLLAGGYGYTF.

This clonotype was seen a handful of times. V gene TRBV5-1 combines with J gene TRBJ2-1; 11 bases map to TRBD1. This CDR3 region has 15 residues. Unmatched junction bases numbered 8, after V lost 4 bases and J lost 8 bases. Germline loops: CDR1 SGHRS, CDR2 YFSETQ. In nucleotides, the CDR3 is TGCGCCAGCAGCCGCGGACAGGGGGCAGTCGATGAGCAGTTCTTC. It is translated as CASSRGQGAVDEQFF. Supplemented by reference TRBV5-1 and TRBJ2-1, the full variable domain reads KAGVTQTPRYLIKTRGQQVTLSCSPISGHRSVSWYQQTPGQGLQFLFEYFSETQRNKGNFPGRFSGRQFSNSRSEMNVSTLELGDSALYLCASSRGQGAVDEQFFGPGTRLTVL.

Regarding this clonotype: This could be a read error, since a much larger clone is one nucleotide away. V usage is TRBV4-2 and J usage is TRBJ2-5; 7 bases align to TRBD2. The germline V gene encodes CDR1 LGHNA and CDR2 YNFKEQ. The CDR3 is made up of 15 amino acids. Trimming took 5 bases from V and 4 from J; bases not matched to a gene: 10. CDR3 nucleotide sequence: TGTGCCAGCAGCTGGTCTAGCGGCAGGGCAGAGACCCAGTACTTC. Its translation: CASSWSSGRAETQYF.

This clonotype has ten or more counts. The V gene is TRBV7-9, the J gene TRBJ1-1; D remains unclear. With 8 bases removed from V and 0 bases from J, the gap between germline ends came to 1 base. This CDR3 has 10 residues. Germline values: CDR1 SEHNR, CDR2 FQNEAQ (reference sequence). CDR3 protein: CASVNTEAFF. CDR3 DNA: TGTGCCAGCGTGAACACTGAAGCTTTCTTT.

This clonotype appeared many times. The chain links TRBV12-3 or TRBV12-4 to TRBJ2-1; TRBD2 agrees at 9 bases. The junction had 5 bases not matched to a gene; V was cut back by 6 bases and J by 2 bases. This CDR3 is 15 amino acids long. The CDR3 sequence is CASSPGLAPYNEQFF. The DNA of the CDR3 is TGTGCCAGCAGCCCTGGACTAGCGCCCTACAATGAGCAGTTCTTC.

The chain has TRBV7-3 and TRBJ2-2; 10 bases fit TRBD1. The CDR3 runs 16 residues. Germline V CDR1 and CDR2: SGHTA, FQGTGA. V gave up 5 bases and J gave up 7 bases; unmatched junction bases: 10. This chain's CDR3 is CASSPSGTGDLGELFF. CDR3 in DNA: TGTGCCAGCAGCCCATCCGGGACAGGGGACCTCGGGGAGCTGTTTTTT.

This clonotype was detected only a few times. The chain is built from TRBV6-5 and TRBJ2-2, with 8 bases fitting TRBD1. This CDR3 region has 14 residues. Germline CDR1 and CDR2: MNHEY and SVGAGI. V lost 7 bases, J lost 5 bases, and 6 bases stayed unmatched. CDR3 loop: CASTRTGRTGELFF. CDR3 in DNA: TGTGCCAGCACAAGGACAGGGAGAACCGGGGAGCTGTTTTTT.

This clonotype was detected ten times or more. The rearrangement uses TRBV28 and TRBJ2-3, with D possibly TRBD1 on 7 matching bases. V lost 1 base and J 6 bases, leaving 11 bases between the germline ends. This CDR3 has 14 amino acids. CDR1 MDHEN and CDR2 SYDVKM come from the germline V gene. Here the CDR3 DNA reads TGTGCCAGCAGTTTATTCCAGGGGGGTGATACGCAGTATTTT. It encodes CASSLFQGGDTQYF.

CDR3 DNA: TGTGCCAGCACTCCTGGGGGGAAAGGGCAAGAGACCCAGTACTTC. Amino acid sequence: CASTPGGKGQETQYF. This chain links TRBV6-6 with TRBJ2-5, with a weak D call TRBD2 (6 bases). Trimming removed 7 bases from V and 2 bases from J, with 17 bases in between. The CDR3 has 15 amino acids. Germline V gene lookup returns CDR1 MNHNY and CDR2 SVGAGI (reference sequence).

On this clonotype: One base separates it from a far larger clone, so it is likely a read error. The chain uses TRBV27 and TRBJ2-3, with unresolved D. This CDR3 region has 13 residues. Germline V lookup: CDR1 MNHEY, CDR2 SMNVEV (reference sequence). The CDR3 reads CANSLTSTDTQYF. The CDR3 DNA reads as TGTGCCAACAGTTTAACTAGCACAGATACGCAGTATTTT.